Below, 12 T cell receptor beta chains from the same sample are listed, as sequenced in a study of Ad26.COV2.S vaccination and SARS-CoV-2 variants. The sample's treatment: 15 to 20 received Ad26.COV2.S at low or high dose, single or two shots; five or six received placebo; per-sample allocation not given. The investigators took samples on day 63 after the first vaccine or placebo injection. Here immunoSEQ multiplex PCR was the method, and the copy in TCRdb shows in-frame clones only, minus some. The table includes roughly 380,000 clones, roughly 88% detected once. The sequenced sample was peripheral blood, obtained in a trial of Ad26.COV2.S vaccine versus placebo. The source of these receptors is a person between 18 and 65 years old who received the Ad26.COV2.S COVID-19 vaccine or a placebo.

CDR3 in DNA: TGTGCCAGCAGCTTTAGTACCCGTTACGAGCAGTACTTC. Translating it yields CASSFSTRYEQYF. The V gene is TRBV7-9, the J gene TRBJ2-7; no reliable D call. Trimming removed 3 bases from V and 4 bases from J, with 10 bases in between. CDR3 length: 13 amino acids. CDR1 is SEHNR and CDR2 is FQNEAQ in the germline V gene (reference sequence).

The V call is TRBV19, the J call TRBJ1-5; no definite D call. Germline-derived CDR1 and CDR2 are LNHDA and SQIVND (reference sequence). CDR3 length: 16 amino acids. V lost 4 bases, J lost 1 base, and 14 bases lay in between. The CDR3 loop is CASSTYRVASNQPQHF. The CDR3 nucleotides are TGTGCCAGTAGTACCTACAGAGTGGCGAGCAATCAGCCCCAGCATTTT. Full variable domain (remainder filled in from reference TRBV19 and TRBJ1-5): DGGITQSPKYLFRKEGQNVTLSCEQNLNHDAMYWYRQDPGQGLRLIYYSQIVNDFQKGDIAEGYSVSREKKESFPLTVTSAQKNPTAFYLCASSTYRVASNQPQHFGDGTRLSIL.

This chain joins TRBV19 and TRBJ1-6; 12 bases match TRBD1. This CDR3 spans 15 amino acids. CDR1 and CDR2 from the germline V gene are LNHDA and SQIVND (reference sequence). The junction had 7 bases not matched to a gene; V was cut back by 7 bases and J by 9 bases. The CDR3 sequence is CASIKGTGGSSPLHF. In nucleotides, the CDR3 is TGTGCCAGTATTAAGGGGACAGGGGGCTCTTCACCCCTCCACTTT.

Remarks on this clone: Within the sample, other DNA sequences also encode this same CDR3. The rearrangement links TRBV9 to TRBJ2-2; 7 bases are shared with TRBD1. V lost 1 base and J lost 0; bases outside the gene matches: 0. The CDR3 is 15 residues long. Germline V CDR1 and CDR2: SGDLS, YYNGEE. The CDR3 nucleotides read TGTGCCAGCAGCGTACAGGGGGCGAACACCGGGGAGCTGTTTTTT. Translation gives CASSVQGANTGELFF.

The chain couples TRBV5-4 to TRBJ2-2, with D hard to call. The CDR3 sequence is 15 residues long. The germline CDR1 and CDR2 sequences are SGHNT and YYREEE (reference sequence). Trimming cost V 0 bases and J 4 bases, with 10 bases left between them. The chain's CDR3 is CASSLATGFTGELFF. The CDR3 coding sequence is TGTGCCAGCAGCTTGGCCACGGGTTTCACCGGGGAGCTGTTTTTT. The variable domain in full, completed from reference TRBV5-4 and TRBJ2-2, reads ETGVTQSPTHLIKTRGQQVTLRCSSQSGHNTVSWYQQALGQGPQFIFQYYREEENGRGNFPPRFSGLQFPNYSSELNVNALELDDSALYLCASSLATGFTGELFFGEGSRLTVL.

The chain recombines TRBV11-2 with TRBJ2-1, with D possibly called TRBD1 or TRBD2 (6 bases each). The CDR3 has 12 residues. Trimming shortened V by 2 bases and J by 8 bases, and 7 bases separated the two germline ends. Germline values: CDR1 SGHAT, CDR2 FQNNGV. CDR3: CASSLRGDEQFF. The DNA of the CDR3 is TGTGCCAGCAGCTTAAGGGGGGATGAGCAGTTCTTC. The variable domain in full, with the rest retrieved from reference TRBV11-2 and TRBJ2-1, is EAGVAQSPRYKIIEKRQSVAFWCNPISGHATLYWYQQILGQGPKLLIQFQNNGVVDDSQLPKDRFSAERLKGVDSTLKIQPAKLEDSAVYLCASSLRGDEQFFGPGTRLTVL.

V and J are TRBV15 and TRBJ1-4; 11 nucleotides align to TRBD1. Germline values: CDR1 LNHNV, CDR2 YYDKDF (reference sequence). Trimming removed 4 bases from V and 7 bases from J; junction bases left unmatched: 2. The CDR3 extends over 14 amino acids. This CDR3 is CATSTGQGVEKLFF. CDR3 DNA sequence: TGTGCCACCAGCACGGGACAGGGGGTTGAAAAACTGTTTTTT.

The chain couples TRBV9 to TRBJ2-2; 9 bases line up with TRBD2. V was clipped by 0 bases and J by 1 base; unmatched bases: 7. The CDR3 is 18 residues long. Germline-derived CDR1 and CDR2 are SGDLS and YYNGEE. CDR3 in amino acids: CASSVAHRTSENTGELFF. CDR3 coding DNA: TGTGCCAGCAGCGTAGCCCACCGGACTAGCGAGAACACCGGGGAGCTGTTTTTT. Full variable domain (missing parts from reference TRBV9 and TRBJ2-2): DSGVTQTPKHLITATGQRVTLRCSPRSGDLSVYWYQQSLDQGLQFLIQYYNGEERAKGNILERFSAQQFPDLHSELNLSSLELGDSALYFCASSVAHRTSENTGELFFGEGSRLTVL.

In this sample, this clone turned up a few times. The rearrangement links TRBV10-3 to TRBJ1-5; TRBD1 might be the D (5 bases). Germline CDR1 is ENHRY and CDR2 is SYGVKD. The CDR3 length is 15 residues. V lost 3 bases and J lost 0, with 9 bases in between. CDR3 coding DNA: TGTGCCATCAGTGAAGTTAGGGGTAGCAATCAGCCCCAGCATTTT. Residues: CAISEVRGSNQPQHF.

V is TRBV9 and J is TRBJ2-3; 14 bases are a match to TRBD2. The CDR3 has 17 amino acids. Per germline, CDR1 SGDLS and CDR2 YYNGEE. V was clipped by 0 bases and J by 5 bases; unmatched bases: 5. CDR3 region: CASSVEGTSGGLDTQYF. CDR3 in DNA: TGTGCCAGCAGCGTAGAAGGGACTAGCGGGGGTTTAGATACGCAGTATTTT.

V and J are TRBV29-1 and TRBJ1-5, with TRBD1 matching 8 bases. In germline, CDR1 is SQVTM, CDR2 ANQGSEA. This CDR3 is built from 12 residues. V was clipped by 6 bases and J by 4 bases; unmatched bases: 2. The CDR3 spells CSVRTGNQPQHF. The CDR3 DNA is TGCAGCGTCCGGACAGGGAATCAGCCCCAGCATTTT.

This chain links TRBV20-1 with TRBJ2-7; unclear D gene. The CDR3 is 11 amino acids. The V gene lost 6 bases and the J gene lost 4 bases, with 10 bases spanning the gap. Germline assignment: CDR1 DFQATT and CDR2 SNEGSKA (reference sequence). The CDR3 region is CSAGFRYEQYF. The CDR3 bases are TGCAGTGCCGGGTTTAGGTACGAGCAGTACTTC.